This T cell receptor (beta chain) was obtained from a study of PD-L1 blockade in urothelial cancer. Spiking of synthetic TCR analog templates was performed in each PCR. The assay was immunoSEQ multiplex PCR, and TCRdb's table has in-frame clones only and misses some. The sample records about 130,000 clones, approximately 85% being singletons. The time point was: peripheral blood 6 weeks after treatment start. The input for sequencing was PBMCs, taken around atezolizumab (anti-PD-L1) treatment. The sequence was collected from a man aged 50-60 years with urothelial cancer.

CDR3 region: CASSRTEAGSYTF. CDR3 sequence (DNA): TGTGCCAGCAGTCGGACCGAAGCAGGGAGCTACACCTTC. The gene calls are TRBV6-6 and TRBJ1-2, with D maybe TRBD1 (5 bases). Germline CDR1 MNHNY, CDR2 SVGAGI (reference sequence). V lost 5 bases, J lost 9 bases, and 16 bases lay in between. The CDR3 extends over 13 amino acids.